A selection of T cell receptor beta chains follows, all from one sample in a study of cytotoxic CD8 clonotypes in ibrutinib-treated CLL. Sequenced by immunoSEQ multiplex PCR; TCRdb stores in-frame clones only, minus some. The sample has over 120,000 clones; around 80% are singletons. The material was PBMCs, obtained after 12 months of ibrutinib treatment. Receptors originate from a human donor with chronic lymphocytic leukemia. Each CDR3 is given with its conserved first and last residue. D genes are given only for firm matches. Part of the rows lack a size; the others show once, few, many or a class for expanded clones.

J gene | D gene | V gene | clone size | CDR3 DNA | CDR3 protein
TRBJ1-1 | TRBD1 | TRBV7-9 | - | TGTGCCAGCAGTACTCCGGGACAGGGGGCGCGAACTGAAGCTTTCTTT | CASSTPGQGARTEAFF
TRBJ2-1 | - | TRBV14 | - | TGTGCCAGCAGTCAGGGTGTTTCCTACAATGAGCAGTTCTTC | CASSQGVSYNEQFF
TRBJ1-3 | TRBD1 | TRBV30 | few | TGTGCCTGGACCCGGGACAGGGCCCACTCTGGAAACACCATATATTTT | CAWTRDRAHSGNTIYF
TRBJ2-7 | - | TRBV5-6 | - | TGTGCCAGCAGCTTGGTCGACGATTGGCAGTACTTC | CASSLVDDWQYF
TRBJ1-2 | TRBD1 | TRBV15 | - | TGTGCCTCCCAATCCACGGTACGGGACAGTTCCCTCTATGGCTACACCTTC | CASQSTVRDSSLYGYTF
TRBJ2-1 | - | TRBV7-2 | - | TGTGCCAGCAGCTTAGATCCGACATACAATGAGCAGTTCTTC | CASSLDPTYNEQFF
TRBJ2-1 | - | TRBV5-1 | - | TGCGCCAGCAGCTTGCGGGGGACACACTACAATGAGCAGTTCTTC | CASSLRGTHYNEQFF
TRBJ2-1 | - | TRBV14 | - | TGTGCCAGCAGCCAAATTGAGCGCGGAAACCAGGGGAATGAGCAGTTCTTC | CASSQIERGNQGNEQFF
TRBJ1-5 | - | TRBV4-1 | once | TGCGCCAGCAGCCAATCGGACACGAACCGGCCCCAGCATTTT | CASSQSDTNRPQHF
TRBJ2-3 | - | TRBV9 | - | TGTGCCAGCAGCGTGGGGACGGAGGATACGCAGTATTTT | CASSVGTEDTQYF
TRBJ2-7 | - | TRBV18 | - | TGTGCCAGCTCACCTTACCAATCAGGGGACGAGCAGTACTTC | CASSPYQSGDEQYF
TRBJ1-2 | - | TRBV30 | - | TGTGCCTGGAAGTGGGGAATGAACTCGGGTGGCTACACCTTC | CAWKWGMNSGGYTF
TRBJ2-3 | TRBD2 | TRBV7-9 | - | TGTGCCAGCAGCTTAGGACTAGCGGGAGGCACAGATACGCAGTATTTT | CASSLGLAGGTDTQYF
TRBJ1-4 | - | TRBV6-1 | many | TGTGCCAGCCATACAGGGTCAACTAATGAAAAACTGTTTTTT | CASHTGSTNEKLFF
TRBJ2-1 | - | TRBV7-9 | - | TGTGCCAGCAGCTTAGTAGGTGACTGGCAGTTCTTC | CASSLVGDWQFF
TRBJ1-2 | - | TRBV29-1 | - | TGCAGCGTTGAATCGGGGATGCCTAACTATGGCTACACCTTC | CSVESGMPNYGYTF
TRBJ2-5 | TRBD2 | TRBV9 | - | TGTGCCAGCAGCGTAGCGGGGGGAGTCGCAGAGACCCAGTACTTC | CASSVAGGVAETQYF
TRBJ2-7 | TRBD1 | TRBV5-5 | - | TGTGCCAGCCTCCCAACAGGGGCCTACGAGCAGTACTTC | CASLPTGAYEQYF
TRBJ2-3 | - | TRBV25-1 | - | TGTGCCAGCAGTGAATTCCCGACGGGGGGCACAGATACGCAGTATTTT | CASSEFPTGGTDTQYF
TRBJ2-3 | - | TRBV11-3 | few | TGTGCCAGCAGCGCTCGACGGGAAGATACGCAGTATTTT | CASSARREDTQYF
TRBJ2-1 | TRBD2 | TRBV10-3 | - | TGTGCCATCAGTGAGTCCAAGACTAGCGGGATTTCCTACAATGAGCAGTTCTTC | CAISESKTSGISYNEQFF
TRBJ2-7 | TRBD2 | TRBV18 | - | TGTGCCAGCTCGGAAGTTCTAGCGGGAGACTGGGAGCAGTACTTC | CASSEVLAGDWEQYF
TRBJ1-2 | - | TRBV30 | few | TGTGCCTGGAGATGGGAGAACTATGGCTACACCTTC | CAWRWENYGYTF
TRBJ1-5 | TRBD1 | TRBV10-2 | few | TGCGCCAGCGGGACAGGAGATCAGCCCCAGCATTTT | CASGTGDQPQHF
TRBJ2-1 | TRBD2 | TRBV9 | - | TGTGCCAGCAGCGTAGGGACTAGCGGGAGTTTGGGTGAGCAGTTCTTC | CASSVGTSGSLGEQFF
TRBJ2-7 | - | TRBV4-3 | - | TGCGCCAGCAGCCAAGATACTAGAGGGACCTACGAGCAGTACTTC | CASSQDTRGTYEQYF
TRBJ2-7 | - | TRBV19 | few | TGTGCCAGTAGTATAGGGGCCCAGGTCGGGTACGAGCAGTACTTC | CASSIGAQVGYEQYF
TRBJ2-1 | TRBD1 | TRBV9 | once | TGTGCCAGCAGCGTAGGGGGACAGGGGAAGAATGAGCAGTTCTTC | CASSVGGQGKNEQFF
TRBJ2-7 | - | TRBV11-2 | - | TGTGCCAGCAGCTTGTCCTCTAGCGACTCTTCTGTAGAGCAGTACTTC | CASSLSSSDSSVEQYF
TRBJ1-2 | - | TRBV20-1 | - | TGCAGTGCTAGTCGGGGACCCACCTTC | CSASRGPTF
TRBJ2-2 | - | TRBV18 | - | TGTGCCAGCACGTGGACACCAACCGGGGAGCTGTTTTTT | CASTWTPTGELFF
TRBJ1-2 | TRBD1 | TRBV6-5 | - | TGTGCCAGCAGTCGAGACAGGGGGGGAGGCTACACCTTC | CASSRDRGGGYTF